These 15 T cell receptor beta chains share one sample of origin, sequenced in a study of OX40 agonist ivuxolimab in advanced cancers. Library creation used the immunoSEQ multiplex PCR assay. The table comes from immuneACCESS by way of TCRdb, which keeps in-frame sequences with V and J called. Part of the clones is missing from these tables; in studies checked, under half for an unresolved V gene and the rest for unknown reasons. The sample table records roughly 46,000 clones; 75% to 90% of these occur just once. The leading ten clones occupy 10% to 15% of the sample. The sequenced sample was CD4+ or CD8+ T cells sorted from blood, obtained in a trial of the OX40 agonist ivuxolimab. These receptors originate from an adult with an advanced solid tumor such as melanoma, head and neck, liver or kidney cancer.

The rearrangement uses TRBV15 and TRBJ2-6, with D maybe TRBD1 (5 bases). This CDR3 spans 15 amino acids. V was trimmed by 5 bases and J by 0 bases, leaving 8 bases between them. Germline CDR1 LNHNV, CDR2 YYDKDF (reference sequence). The CDR3: CATSPGSSGANVLTF. The CDR3 nucleotides read TGTGCCACCAGCCCAGGGTCCTCTGGGGCCAACGTCCTGACTTTC.

The chain employs TRBV9 and TRBJ1-4; 9 bases map to TRBD1. CDR1 is SGDLS, CDR2 YYNGEE, per germline. The CDR3 runs 14 residues. J was trimmed by 7 bases and V by 4 bases; bases with no gene match: 5. CDR3 sequence (DNA): TGTGCCAGCAGCATGGGACAGGGTGGTGAAAAACTGTTTTTT. Translated, it gives CASSMGQGGEKLFF.

V and J are TRBV7-2 and TRBJ2-7; D not certain. This CDR3 has 11 residues. The V end was cut by 4 bases, the J end by 2 bases, with 3 bases between. The germline V gene encodes CDR1 SGHTA and CDR2 FQGNSA. The CDR3 DNA follows: TGTGCCAGCAGCTGGGCCTACGAGCAGTACTTC. Translation: CASSWAYEQYF.

This chain connects TRBV27 to TRBJ1-2; D unclear. Trimming removed 2 bases at V and 0 bases at J, with 10 bases between. The CDR3 totals 15 residues. Germline-derived CDR1 and CDR2 are MNHEY and SMNVEV (reference sequence). In DNA form, the CDR3 reads TGTGCCAGCAGTTTAATTCCAGTAACTAACTATGGCTACACCTTC. It yields the protein CASSLIPVTNYGYTF.

J is TRBJ1-3 and V is TRBV18; TRBD1 aligns across 9 bases. From germline, CDR1 is KGHSH and CDR2 LQKENI. The V gene end was trimmed by 3 bases and the J gene end by 3 bases; junction bases not matched to a gene: 9. This CDR3 spans 17 amino acids. CDR3 amino acids: CASSPDTGGGFGNTIYF. The CDR3 DNA sequence: TGTGCCAGCTCACCTGATACAGGGGGCGGTTTTGGAAACACCATATATTTT.

The chain uses TRBV9 and TRBJ2-7, with 10 positions matching TRBD2. Unmatched junction bases numbered 5, after V lost 0 bases and J lost 5 bases. This CDR3 comprises 15 residues. Germline V gives CDR1 SGDLS, CDR2 YYNGEE. Here the CDR3 DNA reads TGTGCCAGCAGCGTAGGGTGGGGGACTAGCGACGAGCAGTACTTC. It encodes CASSVGWGTSDEQYF.

This clone was seen only once. The chain is built from TRBV6-5 and TRBJ1-1; no reliable D call. Germline-derived CDR1 and CDR2 are MNHEY and SVGAGI. The V end was cut by 1 base, the J end by 0 bases, with 12 bases between. This CDR3 has 16 residues. The CDR3 loop reads CASSYWAGGMNTEAFF. The CDR3 DNA follows: TGTGCCAGCAGTTACTGGGCAGGAGGTATGAACACTGAAGCTTTCTTT.

V is TRBV29-1 and J is TRBJ1-1; 11 bases align to TRBD1. The ends lost 6 bases at V and 0 bases at J; junction bases unmatched: 0. CDR1 SQVTM and CDR2 ANQGSEA come from the germline V gene. The CDR3 has 13 residues. CDR3 amino acids: CSVDRGLNTEAFF. The CDR3, as DNA: TGCAGCGTGGACAGGGGGCTGAACACTGAAGCTTTCTTT.

This chain uses TRBV6-5 with TRBJ2-3; D is unclear. V shed 4 bases and J shed 12 bases, with 23 bases lying between them. Germline lookup yields CDR1 MNHEY and CDR2 SVGAGI. The CDR3 is made up of 15 amino acids. The DNA for the CDR3 is TGTGCCAGCAGTTTCATTGAAGGTAGCCCAAATTCCCAGTATTTT. This codes for CASSFIEGSPNSQYF.

V and J are TRBV5-1 and TRBJ2-2; 9 bases match TRBD1. Germline V gives CDR1 SGHRS, CDR2 YFSETQ. This CDR3 comprises 14 residues. Germline trimming cut 4 bases from V and 6 bases from J; bases unmatched to any gene: 4. Here the CDR3 reads CASSPGTGPGELFF. In DNA, the CDR3 is TGCGCCAGCAGCCCTGGGACAGGGCCCGGGGAGCTGTTTTTT.

V gene TRBV30 combines with J gene TRBJ2-3; D is perhaps TRBD2 (6 bases). Trimming took 0 bases from V and 2 from J, leaving 9 bases between them. The CDR3 totals 14 residues. Germline V gene data show CDR1 as GTSNPN and CDR2 as SVGIG (reference sequence). The DNA for the CDR3 is TGTGCCTGGAGTGTGGGACTCCACACAGATACGCAGTATTTT. Protein product: CAWSVGLHTDTQYF.

V and J are TRBV6-6 and TRBJ1-2, with 9 bases aligning to TRBD1. This CDR3 has 15 amino acids. Germline values: CDR1 MNHNY, CDR2 SVGAGI (reference sequence). The J segment lost 7 bases and the V segment lost 0 bases, leaving 6 bases of the junction unmatched. CDR3 sequence reads: CASSYSGTGSGGYTF. The DNA for the CDR3 is TGTGCCAGCAGTTACTCCGGGACAGGGTCGGGTGGCTACACCTTC.

V gene TRBV7-9 combines with J gene TRBJ1-4, with D perhaps TRBD1 (5 bases). This CDR3 has 15 amino acids. The germline gives CDR1 SEHNR, CDR2 FQNEAQ (reference sequence). Trimming took off 5 bases at V and 5 bases at J, with 15 bases between the two ends. Written as DNA, the CDR3 is TGTGCCAGCAGCCGGGGCAGGCAGATCAATGAAAAACTGTTTTTT. This gives the protein CASSRGRQINEKLFF.

CDR3 in DNA: TGTGCCAGCAGCTTAGATCAGGGATGGAGCGGCTACACCTTC. Protein sequence: CASSLDQGWSGYTF. V and J are TRBV7-9 and TRBJ1-2; perhaps TRBD1 as D (5 bases). CDR3 length equals 14 residues. Germline CDR1 is SEHNR and CDR2 is FQNEAQ (reference sequence). V was trimmed by 1 base and J by 8 bases, leaving 14 bases between them.

The chain joins TRBV9 to TRBJ2-2; TRBD2 matches at 13 bases. There are 16 residues in the CDR3. V lost 4 bases, J lost 2 bases, and 2 bases stayed unmatched. Looked up from germline, CDR1 is SGDLS and CDR2 is YYNGEE. CDR3 sequence: CASSMGLAGNTGELFF. The CDR3 DNA follows: TGTGCCAGCAGCATGGGACTAGCGGGAAACACCGGGGAGCTGTTTTTT.